The next 21 T cell receptor beta chains were all read from a single sample in a study of T cell responses to AZD1222 COVID-19 vaccine. The method was immunoSEQ multiplex PCR; TCRdb's version includes in-frame clones alone and lacks a portion of them. Among about 100,000 clones listed, about 90% were seen once. The sequencing here drew on peripheral blood, taken 28 days after the second AZD1222 dose. Receptors were obtained from an adult who received the AZD1222 COVID-19 vaccine.

The V and J genes are TRBV5-5 and TRBJ2-3, with 8 bases that match TRBD2. The V gene end was trimmed by 8 bases and the J gene end by 6 bases; junction bases not matched to a gene: 11. Germline V CDR1 and CDR2: SGHKS, YYEKEE (reference sequence). The CDR3 contains 14 residues. CDR3 bases: TGTGCCAGTTCCCCGGGAGGGGTCCGGGATACGCAGTATTTT. It translates to CASSPGGVRDTQYF.

The chain carries TRBV7-6 and TRBJ2-5; D is undetermined. The CDR3 totals 18 residues. Between the trimmed V and J ends, which lost 4 bases and 1 base, there was a span of 22 bases. The germline V gene encodes CDR1 SGHVS and CDR2 FNYEAQ. The CDR3 DNA reads as TGTGCCAGCAGCTATCTTAGGCCCGGCACACGGATCCAAGAGACCCAGTACTTC. It encodes CASSYLRPGTRIQETQYF.

The genes are TRBV7-9 and TRBJ1-4; possible D gene TRBD1, 5 bases. Germline CDR1 reads SEHNR; CDR2 reads FQNEAQ (reference sequence). V was shortened by 1 base and J by 7 bases, with 13 bases between the two germline ends. There are 15 residues in the CDR3. This CDR3 is CASSLGDREGEKLFF. The CDR3 bases are TGTGCCAGCAGCTTAGGAGACAGAGAGGGTGAAAAACTGTTTTTT.

The chain carries TRBV4-1 and TRBJ1-3, with 8 bases that match TRBD1. CDR1 and CDR2 from the germline V gene are MGHRA and YSYEKL. The CDR3 is 18 residues long. Trimming at V came to 1 base and at J to 3 bases, leaving 11 bases not matched to a gene. The CDR3 DNA follows: TGCGCCAGCAGCCAAGGGGGTCGGGGCAGGGGGCTTGGAAACACCATATATTTT. Translation: CASSQGGRGRGLGNTIYF.

The chain is built from TRBV18 and TRBJ2-5, with D perhaps matching TRBD2 (7 bases). Germline V gene lookup returns CDR1 KGHSH and CDR2 LQKENI. V was pared by 0 bases and J by 4 bases, with 15 bases between. CDR3 length: 16 residues. CDR3 region: CASSPPGGRKTETQYF. In DNA, the CDR3 is TGTGCCAGCTCACCACCGGGGGGGCGGAAAACAGAGACCCAGTACTTC.

V usage is TRBV12-3 or TRBV12-4 and J usage is TRBJ2-3; maybe TRBD1 (5 bases). The V gene lost 4 bases and the J gene lost 7 bases, with 9 bases spanning the gap. The CDR3 consists of 12 residues. The CDR3 nucleotides read TGTGCCAGCAGTTCGGACATCAATACGCAGTATTTT. Translating it yields CASSSDINTQYF.

The chain combines TRBV4-3 with TRBJ1-6; 7 bases align to TRBD1. CDR3 length: 15 residues. The germline CDR1 and CDR2 sequences are LGHNA and YSLEER. V shed 3 bases and J 9 bases; nucleotides not matched to a gene: 8. The CDR3 region is CASSQVTGEASPLHF. DNA for the CDR3: TGCGCCAGCAGCCAGGTCACAGGGGAAGCTTCACCCCTCCACTTT.

V usage is TRBV5-1 and J usage is TRBJ1-1; 11 bases align to TRBD1. The germline gives CDR1 SGHRS, CDR2 YFSETQ. The length of the CDR3 is 15 residues. The J segment lost 2 bases and the V segment lost 4 bases, leaving 4 bases of the junction unmatched. The DNA for the CDR3 is TGCGCCAGCAGCCGTAGGACAGGGGGCAACACTGAAGCTTTCTTT. This encodes CASSRRTGGNTEAFF.

The gene calls are TRBV5-4 and TRBJ2-7, with 11 bases aligning to TRBD2. V shed 4 bases, J shed 7 bases, and the junction held 10 bases outside the gene matches. The CDR3 contains 15 residues. CDR1 and CDR2 from the germline V gene are SGHNT and YYREEE (reference sequence). The CDR3 sequence is CASSRLAGGSSEQYF. In nucleotides, the CDR3 is TGTGCCAGCAGCCGGCTAGCGGGAGGATCATCGGAGCAGTACTTC.

The chain combines TRBV10-3 with TRBJ1-3; 10 nucleotides align to TRBD1. The CDR3 runs to 15 residues. CDR1 and CDR2 from the germline V gene are ENHRY and SYGVKD. The V and J ends lost 4 bases and 3 bases, in that order; junction bases with no gene match: 3. The CDR3 nucleotides are TGTGCCATCAGTGGGGACAGGGGAATTGGAAACACCATATATTTT. This sequence encodes CAISGDRGIGNTIYF.

This chain uses TRBV7-2 with TRBJ2-7; TRBD1 or TRBD2 may be the D gene (5 bases each). This CDR3 contains 15 residues. Trimming shortened V by 5 bases and J by 0 bases, and 14 bases separated the two germline ends. Germline lookup yields CDR1 SGHTA and CDR2 FQGNSA. CDR3 amino acids: CASSLEGLSSYEQYF. As DNA, the CDR3 is TGTGCCAGCAGCCTAGAGGGGTTGAGCTCCTACGAGCAGTACTTC.

This chain joins TRBV7-9 and TRBJ2-1, with D unresolved. The CDR3 is 12 residues long. V lost 5 bases, J lost 7 bases, and 9 bases lay in between. Germline values: CDR1 SEHNR, CDR2 FQNEAQ (reference sequence). CDR3 region: CASSADWNEQFF. CDR3 nucleotide sequence: TGTGCCAGCAGCGCTGATTGGAATGAGCAGTTCTTC.

V gene TRBV18 combines with J gene TRBJ2-5, with D perhaps given as TRBD1 or TRBD2 (6 bases each). Germline V gives CDR1 KGHSH, CDR2 LQKENI. V was pared by 1 base and J by 5 bases, with 14 bases between. The CDR3 has 15 amino acids. CDR3 sequence (DNA): TGTGCCAGCTCACCACGGCAGCAGGGGAGGGAGACCCAGTACTTC. Translated: CASSPRQQGRETQYF.

This chain joins TRBV12-3 or TRBV12-4 and TRBJ1-1, with 7 bases matching TRBD1. The CDR3 totals 13 residues. J lost 3 bases, V lost 4 bases, and 2 bases had no gene match. The CDR3 coding sequence is TGTGCCAGCAGTTACAGGGGTGACACTGAAGCTTTCTTT. Translation: CASSYRGDTEAFF.

The CDR3 DNA is TGTGCCAGCAGTTACTCTCGGACAGGGGTTCGGCACGAGCAGTACTTC. Protein product: CASSYSRTGVRHEQYF. J is TRBJ2-7 and V is TRBV6-5; 9 bases are shared with TRBD1. The CDR3 spans 16 residues. The ends lost 0 bases at V and 5 bases at J; junction bases unmatched: 8. The germline CDR1 and CDR2 sequences are MNHEY and SVGAGI.

This rearrangement joins TRBV11-2 to TRBJ1-2; D is perhaps TRBD1 (5 bases). The CDR3 runs to 13 residues. Per the germline V gene, CDR1 is SGHAT and CDR2 is FQNNGV. V lost 5 bases, J lost 6 bases, and 13 bases lay in between. CDR3 sequence reads: CASSRGGGNGYTF. The DNA for the CDR3 is TGTGCCAGCAGCCGCGGTGGGGGAAATGGCTACACCTTC.

This chain links TRBV10-2 with TRBJ2-7; 14 bases fit TRBD2. V gave up 4 bases and J gave up 0 bases; unmatched junction bases: 14. The CDR3 consists of 20 residues. Germline assignment: CDR1 WSHSY and CDR2 SAAADI. CDR3 in DNA: TGCGCCAGCAGTGTCGGACTAGCGGGGGGAATAACCCCGAGCTCCTACGAGCAGTACTTC. It specifies CASSVGLAGGITPSSYEQYF.

The V gene is TRBV2, the J gene TRBJ1-1; the D is unclear. The CDR3 runs to 13 residues. Germline V gene data show CDR1 as SNHLY and CDR2 as FYNNEI. Trimming took 4 bases from V and 8 from J, leaving 14 bases between them. The CDR3 region is CASSAAGRGEAFF. CDR3 sequence (DNA): TGTGCCAGCAGTGCAGCGGGAAGAGGCGAAGCTTTCTTT.

This sequence joins TRBV14 and TRBJ2-7; TRBD1 aligns across 7 bases. Germline loops: CDR1 SGHDN, CDR2 FVKESK. With 4 bases clipped from V and 2 bases from J, the junction kept 8 bases outside the gene matches. The CDR3 has 15 residues. The CDR3 sequence: CASSPEQGTAYEQYF. The CDR3 DNA is TGTGCCAGCAGCCCCGAACAAGGGACAGCCTACGAGCAGTACTTC.

The CDR3 reads CASSLAGNPQETQYF. CDR3 in DNA: TGTGCCAGCAGCTTGGCAGGTAATCCCCAAGAGACCCAGTACTTC. J is TRBJ2-5 and V is TRBV5-6; D unresolved. With 0 bases removed from V and 1 base from J, the gap between germline ends came to 10 bases. The CDR3 has 15 amino acids. In germline, CDR1 is SGHDT, CDR2 YYEEEE.

The genes are TRBV6-5 and TRBJ2-2, with 9 bases matching TRBD2. The CDR3 runs 13 residues. Germline-derived CDR1 and CDR2 are MNHEY and SVGAGI. V shed 11 bases and J 3 bases; nucleotides not matched to a gene: 4. CDR3 protein: CAGREGDTGELFF. The CDR3 DNA reads TGTGCCGGGCGGGAGGGGGACACCGGGGAGCTGTTTTTT.